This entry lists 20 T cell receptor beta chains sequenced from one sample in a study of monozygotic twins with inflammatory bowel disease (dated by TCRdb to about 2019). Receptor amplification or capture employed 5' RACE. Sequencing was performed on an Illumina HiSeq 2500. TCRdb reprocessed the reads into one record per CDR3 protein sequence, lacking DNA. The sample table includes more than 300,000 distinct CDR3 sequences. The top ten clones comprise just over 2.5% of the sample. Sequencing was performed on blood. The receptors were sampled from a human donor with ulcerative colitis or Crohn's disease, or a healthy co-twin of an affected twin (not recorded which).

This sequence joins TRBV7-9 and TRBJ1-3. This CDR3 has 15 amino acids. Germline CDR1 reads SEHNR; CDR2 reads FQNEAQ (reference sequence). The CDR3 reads CASSLRVSSGNTIYF.

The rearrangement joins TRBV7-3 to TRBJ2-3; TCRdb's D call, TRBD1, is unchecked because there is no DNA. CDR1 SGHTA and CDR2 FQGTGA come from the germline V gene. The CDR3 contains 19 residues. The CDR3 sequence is CASSRFPPNQGAVTDTQYF.

This CDR3 reads CASSHPTSGGQTYEQYF. The chain joins TRBV7-2 to TRBJ2-7; lacking DNA, the TRBD2 call made by TCRdb goes unchecked. The germline gives CDR1 SGHTA, CDR2 FQGNSA. This CDR3 comprises 17 residues.

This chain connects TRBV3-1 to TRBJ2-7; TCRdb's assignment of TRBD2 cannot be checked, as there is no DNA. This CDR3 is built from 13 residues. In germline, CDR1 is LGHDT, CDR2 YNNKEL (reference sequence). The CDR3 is CASGRARSYEQYF.

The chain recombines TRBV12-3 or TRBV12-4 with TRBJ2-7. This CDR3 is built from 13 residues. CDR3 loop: CASSFSISYEQYF.

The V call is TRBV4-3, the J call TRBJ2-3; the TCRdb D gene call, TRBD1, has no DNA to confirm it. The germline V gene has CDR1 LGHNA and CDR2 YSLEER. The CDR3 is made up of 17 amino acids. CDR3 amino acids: CASSQDLEDTYTDTQYF.

CDR3 protein: CASSRGLESTDTQYF. The rearrangement uses TRBV18 and TRBJ2-3; the D call from TCRdb, TRBD2, cannot be confirmed without DNA. CDR3 length equals 15 residues. From germline, CDR1 is KGHSH and CDR2 LQKENI.

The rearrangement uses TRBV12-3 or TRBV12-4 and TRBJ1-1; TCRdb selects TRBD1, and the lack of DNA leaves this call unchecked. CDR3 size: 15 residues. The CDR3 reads CASRPSRGWNTEAFF.

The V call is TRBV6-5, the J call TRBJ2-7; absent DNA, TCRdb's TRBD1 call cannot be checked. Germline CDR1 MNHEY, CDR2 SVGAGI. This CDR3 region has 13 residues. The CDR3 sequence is CASSSAGSIAQYF.

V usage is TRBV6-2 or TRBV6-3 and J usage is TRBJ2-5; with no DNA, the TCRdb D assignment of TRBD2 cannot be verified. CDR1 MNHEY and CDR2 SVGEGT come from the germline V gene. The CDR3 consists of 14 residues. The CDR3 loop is CASITGGGEETQYF.

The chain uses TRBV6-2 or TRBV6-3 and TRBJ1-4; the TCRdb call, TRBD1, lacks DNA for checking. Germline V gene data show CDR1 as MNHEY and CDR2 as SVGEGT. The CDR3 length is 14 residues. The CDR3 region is CASRRDRVFEKLFF.

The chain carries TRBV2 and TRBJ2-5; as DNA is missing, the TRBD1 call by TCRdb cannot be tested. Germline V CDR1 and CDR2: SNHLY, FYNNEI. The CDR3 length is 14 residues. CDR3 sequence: CASSARQIQETQYF. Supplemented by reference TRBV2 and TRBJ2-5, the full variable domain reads EPEVTQTPSHQVTQMGQEVILRCVPISNHLYFYWYRQILGQKVEFLVSFYNNEISEKSEIFDDQFSVERPDGSNFTLKIRSTKLEDSAMYFCASSARQIQETQYFGPGTRLLVL.

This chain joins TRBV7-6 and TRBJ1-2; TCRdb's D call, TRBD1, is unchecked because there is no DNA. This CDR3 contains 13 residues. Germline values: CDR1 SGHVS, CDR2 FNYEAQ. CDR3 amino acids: CASSPRGSRLKAF.

CDR3 sequence reads: CSVILTADSQPQHF. The genes are TRBV29-1 and TRBJ1-5. The CDR3 sequence is 14 residues long. Germline lookup yields CDR1 SQVTM and CDR2 ANQGSEA.

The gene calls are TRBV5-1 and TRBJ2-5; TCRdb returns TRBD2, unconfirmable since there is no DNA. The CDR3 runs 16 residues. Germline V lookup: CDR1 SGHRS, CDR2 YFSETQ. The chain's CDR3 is CASGGRRVGRQETQYF.

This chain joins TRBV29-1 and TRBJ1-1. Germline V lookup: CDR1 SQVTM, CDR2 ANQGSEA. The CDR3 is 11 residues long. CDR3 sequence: CSVDSRIEAFF.

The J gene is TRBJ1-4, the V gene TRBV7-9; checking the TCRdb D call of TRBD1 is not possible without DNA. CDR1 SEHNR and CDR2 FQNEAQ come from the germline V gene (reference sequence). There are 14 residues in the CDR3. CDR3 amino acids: CASSLGSGQEKLFF.

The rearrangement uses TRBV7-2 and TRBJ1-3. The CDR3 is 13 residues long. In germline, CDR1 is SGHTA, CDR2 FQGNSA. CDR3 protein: CASSLESGNTIYF.

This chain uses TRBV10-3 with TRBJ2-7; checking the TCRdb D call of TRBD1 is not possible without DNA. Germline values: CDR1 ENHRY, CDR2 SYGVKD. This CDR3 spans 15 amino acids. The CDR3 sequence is CATKMLDRVSYEQYF.

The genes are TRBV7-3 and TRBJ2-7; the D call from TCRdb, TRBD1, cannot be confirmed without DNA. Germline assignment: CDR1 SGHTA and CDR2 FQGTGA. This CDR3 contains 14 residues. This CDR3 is CASSRDHLQGEQYF.